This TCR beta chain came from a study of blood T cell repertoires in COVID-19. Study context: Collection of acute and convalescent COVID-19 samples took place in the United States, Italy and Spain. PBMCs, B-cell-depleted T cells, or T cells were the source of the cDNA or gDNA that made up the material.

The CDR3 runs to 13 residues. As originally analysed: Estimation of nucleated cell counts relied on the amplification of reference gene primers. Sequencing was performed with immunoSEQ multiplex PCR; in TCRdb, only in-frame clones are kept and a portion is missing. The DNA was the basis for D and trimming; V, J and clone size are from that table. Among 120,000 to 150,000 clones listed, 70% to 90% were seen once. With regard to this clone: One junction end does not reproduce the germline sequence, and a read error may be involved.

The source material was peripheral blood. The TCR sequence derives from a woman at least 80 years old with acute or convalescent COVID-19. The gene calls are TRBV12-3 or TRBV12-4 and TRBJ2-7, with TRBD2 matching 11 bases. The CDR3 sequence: CASSLSLAGACYF. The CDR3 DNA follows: TGTGCCAGCAGTTTATCACTAGCGGGGGCCTGTTATTTC.